A selection of T cell receptor beta chains follows, all from one sample in a study of radiotherapy plus CTLA-4 blockade in lung cancer. TCRdb's table, derived via immunoSEQ multiplex PCR, lists solely in-frame clones and lacks some. The repertoire holds 75,000 to 80,000 clones, with around 90% as singletons. The input for sequencing was peripheral blood, taken from a patient treated with radiotherapy plus ipilimumab. The origin of the receptors is a human donor with non-small cell lung cancer who had stable disease on radiotherapy plus ipilimumab. The CDR3 runs from the conserved cysteine through the conserved F or W. D genes are given only for firm matches.

>TRBV9|TRBJ2-1|TRBD1
CASSGTGLINEQFF
TGTGCCAGCAGCGGGACAGGGTTAATCAATGAGCAGTTCTTC
>TRBV7-6|TRBJ1-6|TRBD1
CASSLNWDRENSPLHF
TGTGCCAGCAGCTTAAACTGGGACAGGGAAAATTCACCCCTCCACTTT
>TRBV9|TRBJ2-7|NA
CASSVGSSSYEQYF
TGTGCCAGCAGCGTAGGCAGTTCCTCCTACGAGCAGTACTTC
>TRBV2|TRBJ2-5|TRBD2
CASKGQRGQETQYF
TGTGCCAGCAAGGGCCAGCGGGGGCAAGAGACCCAGTACTTC
>TRBV2|TRBJ2-1|TRBD2
CASSEGLAAHEQFF
TGTGCCAGCAGTGAGGGACTAGCGGCCCATGAGCAGTTCTTC
>TRBV11-2|TRBJ1-6|NA
CASSLAEYSPLHF
TGTGCCAGCAGCTTAGCTGAGTATTCACCCCTCCACTTT
>TRBV7-3|TRBJ2-7|NA
CASSRPHGYEQYF
TGTGCCAGCAGCCGCCCCCACGGGTACGAGCAGTACTTC
>TRBV20-1|TRBJ2-2|NA
CSAEPGELFF
TGCAGTGCAGAGCCCGGGGAGCTGTTTTTT
>TRBV21-1|TRBJ1-1|NA
CASSKKGQGDAFF
TGTGCCAGCAGCAAAAAGGGACAGGGGGATGCTTTCTTT
>TRBV28|TRBJ2-3|NA
CASRTDAQRAQYF
TGTGCCAGCAGGACGGATGCCCAGAGGGCGCAGTATTTT
>TRBV5-1|TRBJ1-5|NA
CASSLVGGVVQPQHF
TGCGCCAGCAGCTTGGTAGGGGGAGTCGTGCAGCCCCAGCATTTT
>TRBV29-1|TRBJ2-7|NA
CSGRDDGYEQYF
TGCAGCGGTCGGGACGATGGCTACGAGCAGTACTTC
>TRBV23-1|TRBJ1-6|NA
CASSQSRGGNSPLHF
TGCGCCAGCAGTCAATCGCGGGGGGGGAATTCACCCCTCCACTTT
>TRBV27|TRBJ2-7|NA
CASSSRRTPSYEQYF
TGTGCCAGCAGTTCTCGCCGGACCCCCTCCTACGAGCAGTACTTC
>TRBV6-6|TRBJ1-2|TRBD1
CASSYPGGAQYGYTF
TGTGCCAGCAGTTATCCAGGGGGCGCGCAATATGGCTACACCTTC
>TRBV27|TRBJ2-5|NA
CATGRTEETQYF
TGTGCCACCGGTCGGACCGAAGAGACCCAGTACTTC
>TRBV30|TRBJ1-5|NA
CAWSLPKQNPQPQHF
TGTGCCTGGAGTCTACCGAAGCAGAACCCCCAGCCCCAGCATTTT